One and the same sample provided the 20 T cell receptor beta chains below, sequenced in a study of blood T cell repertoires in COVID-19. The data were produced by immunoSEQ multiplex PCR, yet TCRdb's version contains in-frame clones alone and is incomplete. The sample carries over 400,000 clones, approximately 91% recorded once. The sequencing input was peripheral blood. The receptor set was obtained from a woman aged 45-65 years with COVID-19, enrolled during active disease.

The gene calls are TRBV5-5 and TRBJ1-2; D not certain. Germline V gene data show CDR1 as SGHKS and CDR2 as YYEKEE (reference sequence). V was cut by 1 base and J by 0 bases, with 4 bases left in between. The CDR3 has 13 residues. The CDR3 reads CASSLTPNYGYTF. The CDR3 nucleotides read TGTGCCAGCAGCTTGACACCTAACTATGGCTACACCTTC.

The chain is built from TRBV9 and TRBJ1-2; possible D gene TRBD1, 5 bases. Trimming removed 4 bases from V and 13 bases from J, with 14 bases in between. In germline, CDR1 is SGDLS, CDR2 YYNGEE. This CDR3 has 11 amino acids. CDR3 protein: CASSQRRQGTF. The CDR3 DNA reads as TGTGCCAGCAGCCAAAGACGGCAGGGCACCTTC.

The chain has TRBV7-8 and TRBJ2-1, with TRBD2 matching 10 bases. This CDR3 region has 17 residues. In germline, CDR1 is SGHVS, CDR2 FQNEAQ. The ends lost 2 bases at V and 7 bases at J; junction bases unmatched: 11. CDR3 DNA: TGTGCCAGCAGCTTAAGAAGCGGGGGGGCAGGGCAGAATGAGCAGTTCTTC. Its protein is CASSLRSGGAGQNEQFF.

CDR3 residues: CASSPPVREKLFF. The CDR3 DNA is TGTGCCAGCTCACCACCGGTTCGGGAAAAACTGTTTTTT. J is TRBJ1-4 and V is TRBV18; no firm D call. Trimming removed 0 bases from V and 8 bases from J, with 7 bases in between. Germline CDR1 reads KGHSH; CDR2 reads LQKENI. The CDR3 extends over 13 amino acids.

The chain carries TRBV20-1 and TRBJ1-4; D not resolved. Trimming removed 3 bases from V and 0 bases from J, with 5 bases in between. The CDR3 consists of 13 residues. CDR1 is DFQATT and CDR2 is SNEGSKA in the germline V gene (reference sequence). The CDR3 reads CSASRSTNEKLFF. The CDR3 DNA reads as TGCAGTGCTAGTCGGTCAACTAATGAAAAACTGTTTTTT.

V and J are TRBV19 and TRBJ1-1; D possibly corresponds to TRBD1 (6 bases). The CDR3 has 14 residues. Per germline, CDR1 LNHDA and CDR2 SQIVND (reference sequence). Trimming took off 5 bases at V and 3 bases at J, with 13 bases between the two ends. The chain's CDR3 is CASSPRGEDTEAFF. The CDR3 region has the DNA TGTGCCAGTAGTCCCAGGGGTGAGGACACTGAAGCTTTCTTT.

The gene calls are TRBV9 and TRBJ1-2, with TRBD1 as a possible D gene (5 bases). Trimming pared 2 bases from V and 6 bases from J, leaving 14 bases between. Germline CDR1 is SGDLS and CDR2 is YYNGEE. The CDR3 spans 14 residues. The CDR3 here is CASSVRGSWDGYTF. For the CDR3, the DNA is TGTGCCAGCAGCGTTCGGGGGAGTTGGGATGGCTACACCTTC.

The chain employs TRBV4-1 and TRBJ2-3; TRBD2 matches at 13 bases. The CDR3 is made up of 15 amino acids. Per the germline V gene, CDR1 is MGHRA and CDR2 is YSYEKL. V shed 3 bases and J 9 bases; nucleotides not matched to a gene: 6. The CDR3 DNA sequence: TGCGCCAGCAGCCAGACAGGACTAGCGGGGGCCACGCAGTATTTT. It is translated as CASSQTGLAGATQYF.

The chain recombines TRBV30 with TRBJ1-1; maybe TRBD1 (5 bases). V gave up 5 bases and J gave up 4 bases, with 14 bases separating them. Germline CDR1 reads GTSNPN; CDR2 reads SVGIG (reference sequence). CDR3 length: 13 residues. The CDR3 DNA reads TGTGCCTGGCTCCCCGGGGGGGGCACTGAAGCTTTCTTT. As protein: CAWLPGGGTEAFF.

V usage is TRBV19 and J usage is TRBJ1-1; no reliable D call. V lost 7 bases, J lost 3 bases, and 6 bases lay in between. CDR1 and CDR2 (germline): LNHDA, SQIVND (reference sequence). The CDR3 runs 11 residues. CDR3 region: CASISDTEAFF. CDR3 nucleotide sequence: TGTGCCAGTATTTCTGACACTGAAGCTTTCTTT.

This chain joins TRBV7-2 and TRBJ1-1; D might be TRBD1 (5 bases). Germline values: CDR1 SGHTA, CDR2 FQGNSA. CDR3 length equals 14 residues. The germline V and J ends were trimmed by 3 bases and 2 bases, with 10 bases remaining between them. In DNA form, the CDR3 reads TGTGCCAGCAGCTTTCGGACAAGAAACACTGAAGCTTTCTTT. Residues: CASSFRTRNTEAFF.

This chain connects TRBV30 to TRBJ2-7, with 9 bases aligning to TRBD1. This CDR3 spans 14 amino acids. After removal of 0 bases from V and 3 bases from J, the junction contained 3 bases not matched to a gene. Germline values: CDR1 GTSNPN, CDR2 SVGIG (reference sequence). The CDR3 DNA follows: TGTGCCTGGAGTGTACGGGACAGGGTCTACGAGCAGTACTTC. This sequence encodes CAWSVRDRVYEQYF.

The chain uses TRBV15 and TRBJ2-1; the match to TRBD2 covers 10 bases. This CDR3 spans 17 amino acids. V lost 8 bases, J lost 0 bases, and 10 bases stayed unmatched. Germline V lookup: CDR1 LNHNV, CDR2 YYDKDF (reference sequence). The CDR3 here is CATRGGSGGYSYNEQFF. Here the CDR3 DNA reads TGTGCCACCCGAGGGGGTAGCGGGGGGTACTCCTACAATGAGCAGTTCTTC.

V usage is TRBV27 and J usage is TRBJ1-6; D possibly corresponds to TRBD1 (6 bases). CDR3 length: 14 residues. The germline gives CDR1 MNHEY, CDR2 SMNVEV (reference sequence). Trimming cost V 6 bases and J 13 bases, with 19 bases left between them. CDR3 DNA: TGTGCCAGCAGCCCTTTGACAGGCCACCTTCCCCTCCACTTT. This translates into CASSPLTGHLPLHF.

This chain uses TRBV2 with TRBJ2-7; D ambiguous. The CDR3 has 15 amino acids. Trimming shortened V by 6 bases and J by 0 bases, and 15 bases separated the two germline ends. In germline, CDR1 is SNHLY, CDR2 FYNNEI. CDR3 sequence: CASRVRSGYSYEQYF. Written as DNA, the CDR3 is TGTGCCAGCAGGGTCCGTTCAGGTTACTCCTACGAGCAGTACTTC.

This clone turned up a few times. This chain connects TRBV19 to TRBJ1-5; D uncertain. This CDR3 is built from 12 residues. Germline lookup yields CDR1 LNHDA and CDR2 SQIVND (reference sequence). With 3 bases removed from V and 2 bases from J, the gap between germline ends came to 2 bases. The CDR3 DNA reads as TGTGCCAGTAGTATCGGCAATCAGCCCCAGCATTTT. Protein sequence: CASSIGNQPQHF.

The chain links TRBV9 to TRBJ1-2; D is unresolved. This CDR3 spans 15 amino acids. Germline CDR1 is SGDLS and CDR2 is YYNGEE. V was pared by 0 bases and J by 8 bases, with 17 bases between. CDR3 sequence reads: CASSVATSGRRGYTF. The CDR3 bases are TGTGCCAGCAGCGTAGCTACGTCAGGTCGGCGCGGCTACACCTTC.

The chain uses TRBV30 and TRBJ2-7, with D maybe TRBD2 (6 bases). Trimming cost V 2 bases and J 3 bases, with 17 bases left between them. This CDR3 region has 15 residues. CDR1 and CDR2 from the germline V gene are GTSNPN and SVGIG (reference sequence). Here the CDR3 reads CAWSPPGATLYEQYF. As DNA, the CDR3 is TGTGCCTGGAGTCCCCCGGGAGCTACCCTCTACGAGCAGTACTTC.

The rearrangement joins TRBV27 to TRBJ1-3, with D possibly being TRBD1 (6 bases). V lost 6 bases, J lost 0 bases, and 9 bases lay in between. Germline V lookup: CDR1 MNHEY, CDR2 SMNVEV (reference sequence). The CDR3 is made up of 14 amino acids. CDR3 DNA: TGTGCCAGCAGGGCAGGGGCCTCTGGAAACACCATATATTTT. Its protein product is CASRAGASGNTIYF.

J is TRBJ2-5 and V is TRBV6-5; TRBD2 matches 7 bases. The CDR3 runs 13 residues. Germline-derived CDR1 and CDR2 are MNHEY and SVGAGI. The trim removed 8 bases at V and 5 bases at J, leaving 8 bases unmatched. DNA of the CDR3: TGTGCCAGCCGCTGGGGGGGTTCGGAGACCCAGTACTTC. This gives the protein CASRWGGSETQYF.